This is a list of T cell receptor beta chains from one sample in a study of breast tumors, draining lymph nodes, adjacent tissues. TCRdb re-called the multiplex PCR reads with MiXCR, one entry per CDR3 protein. Among over 250,000 distinct CDR3 sequences listed, roughly 30% were seen once. Sequenced sample: axillary lymph node tissue. These receptors were obtained from a female donor with breast cancer. Some clones in this sample may be carry-over from other donors' samples. CDR3s include the opening cysteine and the closing phenylalanine or tryptophan. D genes are given only for firm matches. The size field is filled for only some rows; it gives once, few, many or a size class.

j_call | clone_size | d_call | v_call | cdr3_nt | cdr3_aa
TRBJ2-3 | NA | NA | TRBV11-2 | TGTGCCCGCAGCTTAGGGGGGAGAGCGGGCACAGATACGCAGTATTTT | CARSLGGRAGTDTQYF
TRBJ1-5 | many | NA | TRBV5-8 | TGTGCCAGCAGCTTGGCCGTAGGAGGGGTCCAGCCCCAGCATTTT | CASSLAVGGVQPQHF
TRBJ2-5 | many | TRBD1 | TRBV11-3 | TGTGCCAGCAGCCAGCGACAGGGTTATTTCGAGACCCAGTACTTC | CASSQRQGYFETQYF
TRBJ1-6 | many | NA | TRBV6-1 | TGTGCCAGCAATTGGGGGGTGGGGACAAATTCACCCCTCCACTTT | CASNWGVGTNSPLHF
TRBJ2-5 | many | NA | TRBV3-1 | TGTGCCAGCAGCCAAGATGTAGGAGAGACCCAGTACTTC | CASSQDVGETQYF
TRBJ2-5 | many | TRBD2 | TRBV12-3/TRBV12-4 | TGTGCCAGCAGTCAGGAAGGACTGGGGGGGACGGAGACCCAGTACTTC | CASSQEGLGGTETQYF
TRBJ1-1 | NA | TRBD1 | TRBV19 | TGTGCCAGTAGTATTACTGGGACAGGGTTTGTTGGCACTGAAGCTTTCTTT | CASSITGTGFVGTEAFF
TRBJ2-7 | many | NA | TRBV4-3 | TGCGCCAGCAGCCAAGAGAGGAACAAGCAGTACTTC | CASSQERNKQYF
TRBJ2-3 | NA | NA | TRBV18 | TGTGCCAGCTCACCATACACTACGCGAGGGACCGGGGGCACAGATACGCAGTATTTT | CASSPYTTRGTGGTDTQYF
TRBJ2-3 | NA | NA | TRBV29-1 | TGCAGCGTCCTGCCAGGGGGGGCTGGTGGGAGGGGGACAGATACGCAGTATTTT | CSVLPGGAGGRGTDTQYF
TRBJ2-7 | many | TRBD2 | TRBV9 | TGTGCCAGCAGCGCGGGACTAGCGGGAGGCCAGTACTTC | CASSAGLAGGQYF
TRBJ2-2 | many | TRBD2 | TRBV5-1 | TGCGCCAGCAGCTTGTTAGGGACTAGCGGAGCGAACACCGGGGAGCTGTTTTTT | CASSLLGTSGANTGELFF
TRBJ2-6 | NA | TRBD1 | TRBV29-1 | TGCAGCGTTGAAAGGGACAGGCCGGACTCTGGGGCCAACGTCCTGACTTTC | CSVERDRPDSGANVLTF
TRBJ1-2 | many | TRBD1 | TRBV7-9 | TGTGCCAGCAGCCTTTCGACAGGGCCTGGCTATGGCTACACCTTC | CASSLSTGPGYGYTF
TRBJ2-1 | NA | TRBD2 | TRBV6-1 | TGTGCCAGCAGGCTAAGACTAGCGGGAGGGTCCTACAATGAGCAGTTCTTC | CASRLRLAGGSYNEQFF
TRBJ1-6 | NA | NA | TRBV7-9 | TGTGCCAGCAGCCCAGGGACGGCCAATTTCCCCCTCCACTTT | CASSPGTANFPLHF
TRBJ2-5 | many | TRBD1 | TRBV7-8 | TGTGCCAGCAGCGACGGACAGGGGGGGACCCAGTACTTC | CASSDGQGGTQYF
TRBJ2-6 | many | TRBD1 | TRBV10-3 | TGTGCCATTCTTTCCGGGACAGGTCTTACTGGGGCCAACGTCCTGACTTTC | CAILSGTGLTGANVLTF
TRBJ2-1 | many | TRBD2 | TRBV5-1 | TGCGCCAGCAGCTTGTTCGGGACTAGCGTATACAATGAGCAGTTCTTC | CASSLFGTSVYNEQFF
TRBJ2-2 | many | NA | TRBV19 | TGTGCCAGTACCCGGACTGCGAACACCGGGGAGCTGTTTTTT | CASTRTANTGELFF
TRBJ1-4 | many | NA | TRBV6-6 | TGTGCCAGCAGTTACTCCGGGGGGGAGAATGAAAAACTGTTTTTT | CASSYSGGENEKLFF
TRBJ2-1 | few | TRBD2 | TRBV7-8 | TGTGCCAGCAGCTTACGGCGGGGGGCTGGGGGGCAGTTCTTC | CASSLRRGAGGQFF
TRBJ2-5 | many | TRBD1 | TRBV20-1 | TGCAGTGCTAGTCCCGGGACAGGGCCGAATACCCAGTACTTC | CSASPGTGPNTQYF
TRBJ1-6 | NA | NA | TRBV20-1 | TGCAAACAGCCCTTTTGTCCCCTCCACTTT | CKQPFCPLHF
TRBJ2-3 | many | TRBD2 | TRBV19 | TGTGCCAGTAGTATGAAAGCGGGGTACACAGATACGCAGTATTTT | CASSMKAGYTDTQYF
TRBJ1-3 | many | TRBD1 | TRBV13 | TGTGCCAGCAGGAGAACAGGGGACGGAAACACCATATATTTT | CASRRTGDGNTIYF
TRBJ2-1 | few | TRBD2 | TRBV6-6 | TGTGCCAGCAGTTTTGGCCCGGGACTAGCGGGGGCCTACAATGAGCAGTTCTTC | CASSFGPGLAGAYNEQFF
TRBJ1-1 | NA | TRBD1 | TRBV3-1 | TGTGCCAGCAGCCAAACCGACAGGGCCCCTGAAGCTTTCTTT | CASSQTDRAPEAFF
TRBJ1-1 | NA | NA | TRBV29-1 | TGCAGCGTACCTACGGACAGGAACACTGAAGCTTTCTTT | CSVPTDRNTEAFF
TRBJ1-1 | NA | NA | TRBV11-2 | TGTGCCAGCAGCTTAGGAAGGAACACTGAAGCTTTCTTT | CASSLGRNTEAFF
TRBJ2-5 | many | TRBD2 | TRBV5-6 | TGTGCCAGCACCGGGACTATAACGTACCAAGAGACCCAGTACTTC | CASTGTITYQETQYF
TRBJ1-3 | many | NA | TRBV11-3 | TGTGCCAGCAGTTCATCCACCTCTGGAAACACCATATATTTT | CASSSSTSGNTIYF
TRBJ2-7 | many | TRBD2 | TRBV11-2 | TGTGCCAGCAGCGGGACTAGCGACGAGCAGTACTTC | CASSGTSDEQYF
TRBJ1-6 | many | NA | TRBV19 | TGTGCCAGTAGTATGGGGCGGCGTCCGAATAATTCACCCCTCCACTTT | CASSMGRRPNNSPLHF
TRBJ2-6 | NA | NA | TRBV25-1 | TGTGCCAGCAGTGACGCCTACTCTGGGGCCAACGTCCTGACTTTC | CASSDAYSGANVLTF
TRBJ2-1 | many | TRBD2 | TRBV5-1 | TGCGCCAGCAGCTTAGCGGGAGGGGCCTTCAATGAGCAGTTCTTC | CASSLAGGAFNEQFF
TRBJ2-3 | many | NA | TRBV6-4 | TGTGCCAGCAGCTTATCCCGGACACCCACAGATACGCAGTATTTT | CASSLSRTPTDTQYF
TRBJ2-3 | NA | NA | TRBV15 | TGTGCCACCAGCAGAGATTATGGAGCGGATGAGCAGTATTTT | CATSRDYGADEQYF
TRBJ1-3 | NA | TRBD1 | TRBV12-3/TRBV12-4 | TGTGCCAGCAGTTCCCGGACAGGGGTGAGGGGAAACACCATATATTTT | CASSSRTGVRGNTIYF
TRBJ2-3 | NA | NA | TRBV20-1 | TGCAGTGCTAGGTCGGGAACGGTGCAGTATTTT | CSARSGTVQYF
TRBJ2-5 | NA | NA | TRBV20-1 | TGCAGTGCTACGCAGGGTGTCGGACGATCGAGTGGGGAGACCCAGTACTTC | CSATQGVGRSSGETQYF
TRBJ1-2 | NA | NA | TRBV29-1 | TGCAGCTTGGACCCTGGCTACACCTTC | CSLDPGYTF
TRBJ2-5 | many | NA | TRBV2 | TGTGCCAGCAGTGAAGCCCTGGGTAGCGGCCAAGAGACCCAGTACTTC | CASSEALGSGQETQYF
TRBJ2-1 | many | TRBD2 | TRBV7-6 | TGTGCCAGCAGGGAGCGGGCGGGACTATACAATGAGCAGTTCTTC | CASRERAGLYNEQFF
TRBJ2-1 | many | TRBD1 | TRBV20-1 | TGCAGTGCTAGACTACAGGGGTCCTACAATGAGCAGTTCTTC | CSARLQGSYNEQFF
TRBJ2-6 | many | NA | TRBV14 | TGTGCCAGCAGCCAAGAGGGGGCCAACGTCCTGACTTTC | CASSQEGANVLTF
TRBJ1-2 | many | NA | TRBV3-1 | TGTGCCAGCTGGCGGGCTGGCGCTAACTATGGCTACACCTTC | CASWRAGANYGYTF
TRBJ1-1 | few | NA | TRBV5-6 | TGTGCCAGCAGCTTGGGCTGGGAGGGCACTGAAGCTTTCTTT | CASSLGWEGTEAFF
TRBJ1-6 | NA | NA | TRBV6-5 | TGTGCCAGCAGGCGGACACATAATTCACCCCTCCACTTT | CASRRTHNSPLHF
TRBJ2-5 | many | NA | TRBV5-1 | TGCGCCAGCAGCATGGTCCCGGGGGAGACCCAGTACTTC | CASSMVPGETQYF
TRBJ2-2 | many | TRBD1 | TRBV11-2 | TGTGCTACCCGTACAGGGGTGAACACCGGGGAGCTGTTTTTT | CATRTGVNTGELFF
TRBJ1-2 | many | NA | TRBV28 | TGTGCCAGCAGCCCCTGGGGCCGCCTAGGGGGCTACACCTTC | CASSPWGRLGGYTF
TRBJ2-1 | many | NA | TRBV7-2 | TGTGCCAGCAGCACGACTACTGGACTTGACTTTGAGCAGTTCTTC | CASSTTTGLDFEQFF